This T cell receptor beta chain is drawn from a study of T cells in Graves' hyperthyroidism and ophthalmopathy. Using RNA transcripts as the source, TCR beta CDR3 regions were amplified. RT-PCR in the first round (using the HTBI primer set) targeted the TCR CDR3. Via MiXCR, TCRdb re-called the multiplex PCR reads, giving one row per CDR3 protein. Counted here are approximately 600,000 distinct CDR3 sequences, under 25% occurring once; the ten biggest clones make up more than 30%. Trimming took 8 bases from V and 4 from J; bases not matched to a gene: 7. Per the germline V gene, CDR1 is MNHEY and CDR2 is SMNVEV (reference sequence). This CDR3 is 13 amino acids long. The study, taken as a whole, reports: A model using 13 V-J features told ophthalmopathy apart from stable hyperthyroidism. The blood repertoire included most of the expanded thyroid clonotypes above 0.001.

This clonotype has just a few counts. Its antigen is not identified. Clinical symptoms, serum thyroxine and TRAb, thyroid ultrasound and orbital computed tomography were used for the diagnoses. Fresh 10 ml peripheral blood yielded PBMCs. The sequenced sample was blood. The clonotype originates from a man aged 30 to 39 with Graves' ophthalmopathy. The J gene is TRBJ2-7, the V gene TRBV27; 8 bases map to TRBD2. The CDR3 is CASAAGGAYEQYF. DNA for the CDR3: TGTGCCAGCGCTGCGGGGGGCGCATACGAGCAGTACTTC.